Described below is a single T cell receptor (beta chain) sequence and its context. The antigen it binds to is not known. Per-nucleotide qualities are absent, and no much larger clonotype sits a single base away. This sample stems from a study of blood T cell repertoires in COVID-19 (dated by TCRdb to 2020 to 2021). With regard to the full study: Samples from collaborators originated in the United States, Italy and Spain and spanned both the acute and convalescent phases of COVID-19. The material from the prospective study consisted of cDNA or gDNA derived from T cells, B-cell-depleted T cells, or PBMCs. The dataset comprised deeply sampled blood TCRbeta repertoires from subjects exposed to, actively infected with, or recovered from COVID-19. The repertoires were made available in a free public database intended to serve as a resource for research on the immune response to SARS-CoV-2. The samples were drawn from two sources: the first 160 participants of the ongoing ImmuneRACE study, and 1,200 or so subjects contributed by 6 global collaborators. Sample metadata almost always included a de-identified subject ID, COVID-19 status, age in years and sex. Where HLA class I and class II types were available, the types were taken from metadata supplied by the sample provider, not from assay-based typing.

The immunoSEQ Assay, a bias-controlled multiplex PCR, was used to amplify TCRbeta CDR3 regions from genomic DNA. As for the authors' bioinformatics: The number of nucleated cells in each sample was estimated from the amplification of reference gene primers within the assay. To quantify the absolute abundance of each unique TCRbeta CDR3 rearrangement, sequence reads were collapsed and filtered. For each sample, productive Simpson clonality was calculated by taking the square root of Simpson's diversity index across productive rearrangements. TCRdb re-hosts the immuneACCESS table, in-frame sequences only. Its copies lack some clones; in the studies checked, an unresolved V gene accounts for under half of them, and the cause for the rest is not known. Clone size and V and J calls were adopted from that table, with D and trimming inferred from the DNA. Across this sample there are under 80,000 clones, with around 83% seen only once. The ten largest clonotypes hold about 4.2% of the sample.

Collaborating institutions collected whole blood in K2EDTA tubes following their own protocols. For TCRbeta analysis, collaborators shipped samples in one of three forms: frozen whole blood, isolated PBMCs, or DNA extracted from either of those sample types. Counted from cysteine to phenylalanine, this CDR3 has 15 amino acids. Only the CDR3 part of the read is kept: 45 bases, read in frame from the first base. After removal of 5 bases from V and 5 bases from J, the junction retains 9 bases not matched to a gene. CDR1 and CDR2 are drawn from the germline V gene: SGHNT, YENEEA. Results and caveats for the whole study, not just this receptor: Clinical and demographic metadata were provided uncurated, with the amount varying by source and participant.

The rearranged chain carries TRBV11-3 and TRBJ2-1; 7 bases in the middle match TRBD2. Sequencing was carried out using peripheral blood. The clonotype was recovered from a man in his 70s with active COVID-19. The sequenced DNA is TGTGCCAGCAGCGTATCTAGCGGCATACACAATGAGCAGTTCTTC. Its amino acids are CASSVSSGIHNEQFF.